These 13 T cell receptor beta chains originate from one sample sequenced in a study of blood T cell repertoires in COVID-19. Libraries were prepared by immunoSEQ multiplex PCR; TCRdb keeps only in-frame clonotypes and omits some of them. The sample includes more than 120,000 clones, 88% of them seen just once. The source material was peripheral blood. Receptors originate from a human donor in a cohort sampled during active COVID-19.

The chain couples TRBV5-1 to TRBJ1-1, with 7 bases that match TRBD1. The CDR3 extends over 15 amino acids. Germline V gene sequence: CDR1 SGHRS, CDR2 YFSETQ. V shed 1 base and J 1 base; nucleotides not matched to a gene: 4. The CDR3 nucleotides read TGCGCCAGCAGCTTGTGGACAGGCAGGAACACTGAAGCTTTCTTT. It is translated as CASSLWTGRNTEAFF. Full variable domain (remainder filled in from reference TRBV5-1 and TRBJ1-1): KAGVTQTPRYLIKTRGQQVTLSCSPISGHRSVSWYQQTPGQGLQFLFEYFSETQRNKGNFPGRFSGRQFSNSRSEMNVSTLELGDSALYLCASSLWTGRNTEAFFGQGTRLTVV.

On this clone: At the DNA level, this CDR3 is encoded by other sequences in the same sample as well. The CDR3 protein is CASSPGRYGYTF. CDR3 coding DNA: TGTGCCAGCTCACCGGGGAGATACGGCTACACCTTC. This chain uses TRBV18 with TRBJ1-2; D call uncertain. In germline, CDR1 is KGHSH, CDR2 LQKENI. V lost 3 bases to trimming and J lost 8 bases, with 10 bases between them. The CDR3 contains 12 residues.

This rearrangement joins TRBV5-4 to TRBJ2-1, with D perhaps TRBD2 (6 bases). Trimming took off 1 base at V and 9 bases at J, with 20 bases between the two ends. The CDR3 loop spans 16 amino acids. Germline CDR1 is SGHNT and CDR2 is YYREEE (reference sequence). For the CDR3, the DNA is TGTGCCAGCAGCTTGAGGTTCAGGGATCCCGGGAGTGAGCAGTTCTTC. Translation gives CASSLRFRDPGSEQFF.

The V gene is TRBV6-5, the J gene TRBJ1-3, with 7 bases lining up with TRBD1. V dropped 5 bases and J dropped 3; count of bases not matched to a gene: 7. Germline lookup yields CDR1 MNHEY and CDR2 SVGAGI. This CDR3 comprises 15 residues. DNA of the CDR3: TGTGCCAGCAGTCGGGACAGCTGGGGTGGAAACACCATATATTTT. It codes for CASSRDSWGGNTIYF.

V and J are TRBV6-1 and TRBJ1-1; possibly TRBD1 for D (5 bases). The CDR3 contains 14 residues. Germline CDR1 and CDR2: MNHNS and SASEGT. Trimming cost V 3 bases and J 1 base, with 9 bases left between them. CDR3 in amino acids: CASSDQGTNTEAFF. For the CDR3, the DNA is TGTGCCAGCAGTGATCAGGGAACGAACACTGAAGCTTTCTTT.

The rearrangement links TRBV18 to TRBJ1-2; D is unresolved. Germline V gives CDR1 KGHSH, CDR2 LQKENI. The CDR3 is made up of 13 amino acids. Trimming shortened V by 2 bases and J by 2 bases, and 6 bases separated the two germline ends. In DNA form, the CDR3 reads TGTGCCAGCTCACCAGGAGCAAACTATGGCTACACCTTC. Its translation: CASSPGANYGYTF.

The CDR3 sequence is CASSLKQVNTEAFF. DNA of the CDR3: TGTGCCAGCAGCCTTAAACAGGTGAACACTGAAGCTTTCTTT. The chain has TRBV5-4 and TRBJ1-1; the D gene is possibly TRBD1 (5 bases). The CDR3 has 14 residues. The V gene's germline CDR1 is SGHNT and CDR2 YYREEE (reference sequence). Trimming stripped 4 bases from V and 0 bases from J, with 10 bases between.

The rearrangement joins TRBV5-4 to TRBJ2-5; 7 bases agree with TRBD2. Germline CDR1 reads SGHNT; CDR2 reads YYREEE (reference sequence). This CDR3 is built from 15 residues. V trimming: 1 base; J trimming: 0 bases; junction bases outside the gene matches: 3. Here the CDR3 DNA reads TGTGCCAGCAGCTTGCCAGCGGGGAACCAAGAGACCCAGTACTTC. This encodes CASSLPAGNQETQYF.

This rearrangement joins TRBV6-4 to TRBJ1-6; 7 bases line up with TRBD1. The CDR3 runs to 15 residues. Per germline, CDR1 MRHNA and CDR2 SNTAGT. With 0 bases clipped from V and 6 bases from J, the junction kept 2 bases outside the gene matches. In DNA form, the CDR3 reads TGTGCCAGCAGTGACTCCGGGACAGCTAATTCACCCCTCCACTTT. It codes for CASSDSGTANSPLHF.

The V and J genes are TRBV29-1 and TRBJ2-2; D is uncertain. This CDR3 has 13 amino acids. Trimming cost V 2 bases and J 0 bases, with 4 bases left between them. Per the germline V gene, CDR1 is SQVTM and CDR2 is ANQGSEA. The CDR3 sequence: CSVEPTNTGELFF. The CDR3 DNA is TGCAGCGTTGAACCTACGAACACCGGGGAGCTGTTTTTT.

This clone occurred once. The rearrangement uses TRBV3-1 (or the pseudogene TRBV3-2) and TRBJ2-5; 8 nucleotides line up with TRBD2. Looked up from germline, CDR1 is LGHDT and CDR2 is YNNKEL (reference sequence). Trimming cost V 8 bases and J 5 bases; bases outside gene matches: 7. CDR3 length equals 13 residues. The CDR3 nucleotides are TGTGCCAGCTCAGTGCGGGGGGTGGAGACCCAGTACTTC. This codes for CASSVRGVETQYF.

This rearrangement joins TRBV16 to TRBJ1-5, with a weak D call TRBD1 (5 bases). The CDR3 spans 13 residues. CDR1 and CDR2 (germline): KGHSY, FQNENV. V was clipped by 0 bases and J by 7 bases, with 7 bases between them. In DNA form, the CDR3 reads TGTGCCAGCAGCCAATCAGGGGTCCAGCCCCAGCATTTT. Its translation: CASSQSGVQPQHF.

This chain connects TRBV30 to TRBJ2-1; the match to TRBD2 covers 14 bases. The junction had 5 bases not matched to a gene; V was cut back by 1 base and J by 0 bases. This CDR3 is built from 18 residues. Germline assignment: CDR1 GTSNPN and CDR2 SVGIG (reference sequence). This chain's CDR3 is CAWSGLAGGHGSYNEQFF. CDR3 nucleotide sequence: TGTGCCTGGAGTGGACTAGCGGGGGGGCACGGCTCCTACAATGAGCAGTTCTTC.